Listed below are T cell receptor beta chains from one sample, sequenced in a study of T-cell reconstitution after alpha-beta-depleted transplantation in children. TCRdb passed the PCR reads through MiXCR, listing each CDR3 protein once. Of about 420,000 distinct CDR3 sequences listed, about a tenth are singletons. Sequencing was performed on PBMCs from the stem cell graft donor, taken from the stem cell graft. The receptors stem from a human donor who donated a stem cell graft to a child with acute myeloid leukemia. Each CDR3 is given with its conserved first and last residue. D genes are given only for firm matches. Expanded clones get a size class; other rows say once, few or many, or leave the size out.

size	J	V	D	DNA	CDR3
many	TRBJ2-1	TRBV5-1	.	TGCGCCAGCAGCTCCGGGACAACTTACAATGAGCAGTTCTTC	CASSSGTTYNEQFF
few	TRBJ2-1	TRBV11-2	.	TGTGCCAGCAGCTTATATCTTAACGGGGCTACCTCCTACAATGAGCAGTTCTTC	CASSLYLNGATSYNEQFF
few	TRBJ1-2	TRBV7-8	.	TGTGCCAGCAGCCTCAAGGGGCAGGGAGTGTTGGACTATGGCTACACCTTC	CASSLKGQGVLDYGYTF
.	TRBJ2-1	TRBV12-5	TRBD1	TGTGCTAGTGGTTCCCCGACAGGGGTCCCCTACAATGAGCAGTTCTTC	CASGSPTGVPYNEQFF
few	TRBJ2-7	TRBV20-1	.	TGCAGTGCTAGAGACCATAAGGGGAGTACGGACGAGCAGTACTTC	CSARDHKGSTDEQYF
many	TRBJ2-1	TRBV20-1	TRBD2	TGCAGTGCTAGGGGACTAGCGGTCGTCTTCAATGAGCAGTTCTTC	CSARGLAVVFNEQFF
many	TRBJ2-1	TRBV6-6	.	TGTGCCAGCAGTTACTCTGGCGGAACCGAGCAGTTCTTC	CASSYSGGTEQFF
many	TRBJ2-2	TRBV14	.	TGTGCCAGCAGCCAAGGGAACACCGGGGAGCTGTTTTTT	CASSQGNTGELFF
.	TRBJ1-3	TRBV12-3/TRBV12-4	.	TGTGCCAGCACATACTCTGGAAACCCCATATATTTT	CASTYSGNPIYF
.	TRBJ2-6	TRBV6-5	.	TGTGCCAGCAGTTACTTCGGACAGGCCAACGTCCTGACTTTC	CASSYFGQANVLTF
.	TRBJ1-2	TRBV7-9	.	TGTGCCAGCAGCCCTCAGGCGACCCTCGCTAACTATGGCTACACCTTC	CASSPQATLANYGYTF
.	TRBJ1-5	TRBV15	TRBD1	TGTGCCACCAGCAGAGAGGGGTGGGACAGGGACAATCAGCCCCAGCATTTT	CATSREGWDRDNQPQHF
.	TRBJ2-7	TRBV20-1	.	TGCAGCCTCGGGGGAACCGGGACCTTCTCCTACGAGCAGTACTTC	CSLGGTGTFSYEQYF
few	TRBJ1-6	TRBV20-1	TRBD1	TGCAGTGCTAGAGGCGCAGGGGGGAATTCACCCCTCCACTTT	CSARGAGGNSPLHF